The subject of this entry is one TCR beta chain. Its antigen is not yet known. No clone much larger than this one lies a single base away; base qualities are absent. Enrolling through a virtual design, the prospective study's participants ranged in age from roughly 18 to 90 years and lived across 24 United States geographic areas. In the prospective study, cohorts were assigned on the basis of participant-reported clinical history obtained from a screening survey and a study questionnaire. Exposed participants were defined as having been in contact with someone with a PCR-confirmed or clinician-diagnosed COVID-19 case within 2 weeks of study entry. In the prospective study, mobile phlebotomists collected whole blood, serum and a nasopharyngeal or oropharyngeal swab from each participant. Prospective study participants could optionally give additional blood draws and questionnaires over a roughly two-month period. Blood samples from the prospective study were shipped frozen or at room temperature prior to DNA extraction.

Looking up the germline V gene (reference sequence) yields CDR1 MNHEY and CDR2 SMNVEV. From cysteine to phenylalanine, the CDR3 is 14 amino acids long. Of the read, only the CDR3 DNA is kept; its 42 bases are in frame from base 1. The V end gives up 5 bases and the J end 4 bases, leaving 4 bases in the junction not matched to a gene. TCRbeta CDR3 regions were amplified from genomic DNA by means of the immunoSEQ Assay, a bias-controlled multiplex PCR. On the authors' methods: The number of nucleated cells in each sample was estimated by amplification of reference gene primers within the assay. Sequence reads were collapsed and filtered to measure the absolute abundance of every unique TCRbeta CDR3 rearrangement. For each sample, productive Simpson clonality was calculated as the square root of Simpson's diversity index across productive rearrangements. TCRdb mirrors the immuneACCESS table, restricted to in-frame sequences. Some clones are absent from its copies; in checked studies, under half trace to an unresolved V gene, and the reason for the others is unknown. The V and J calls and clone size were taken over from that table, and D and trimming were inferred from the DNA. This sample lists hundreds of thousands of clones; roughly four fifths were detected once. Approximately 5% of the sample comes from the top ten.

These data come from a study of blood T cell repertoires in COVID-19 (TCRdb year 2020). Background for the entire study: The collaborator samples originated in the United States, Italy and Spain and spanned the acute and convalescent phases of COVID-19. HLA class I and class II types, where available, came from metadata supplied by the sample provider rather than from assay-based typing. Deeply sampled blood TCRbeta repertoires from subjects exposed to, actively infected with, or recovered from COVID-19 were included in the dataset. Sample metadata almost always included a de-identified subject ID, COVID-19 status, age in years and sex. The samples were drawn from the first 160 participants of the ongoing ImmuneRACE study and from about 1,200 subjects provided by 6 global collaborators. The repertoires were released in a freely available public database intended as a resource for research on the immune response to SARS-CoV-2. The prospective study material was composed of cDNA or gDNA derived from T cells, B-cell-depleted T cells, or PBMCs. On the study overall, not on this receptor specifically: The amount of clinical and demographic metadata varied by source and participant and was provided uncurated.

The sequence was obtained from a man in his forties who had been exposed to COVID-19. The chain was built from TRBV27 and TRBJ1-3; the junction holds 8 bases that match TRBD1. The sample comprised PBMCs or T cells enriched from blood (not recorded which). The nucleotide sequence is given as TGTGCCAGCAGTCCTGCAGGGGGCGGAAACACCATATATTTT. This encodes CASSPAGGGNTIYF.